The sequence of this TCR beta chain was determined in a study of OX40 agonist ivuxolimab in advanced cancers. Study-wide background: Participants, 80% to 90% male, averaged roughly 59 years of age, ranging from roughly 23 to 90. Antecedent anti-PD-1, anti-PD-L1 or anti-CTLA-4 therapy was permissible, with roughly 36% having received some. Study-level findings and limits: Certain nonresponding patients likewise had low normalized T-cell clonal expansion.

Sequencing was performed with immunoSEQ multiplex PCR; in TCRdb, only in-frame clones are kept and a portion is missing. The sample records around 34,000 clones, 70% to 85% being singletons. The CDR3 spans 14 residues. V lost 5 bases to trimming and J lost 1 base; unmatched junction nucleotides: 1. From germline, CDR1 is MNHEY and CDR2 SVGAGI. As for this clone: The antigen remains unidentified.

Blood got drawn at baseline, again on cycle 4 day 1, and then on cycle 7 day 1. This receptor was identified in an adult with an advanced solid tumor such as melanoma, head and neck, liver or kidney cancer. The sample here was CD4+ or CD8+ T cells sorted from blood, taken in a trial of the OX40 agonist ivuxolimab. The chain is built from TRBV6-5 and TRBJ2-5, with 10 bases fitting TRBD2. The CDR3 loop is CASSPSGGQETQYF. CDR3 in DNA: TGTGCCAGCAGTCCTAGCGGGGGCCAAGAGACCCAGTACTTC.